This T cell receptor beta chain derives from a study of early T cells in non-severe SARS-CoV-2 infection. About the research overall: Sequencing targeted bulk RNA from unsorted whole blood, leaving chains unpaired.

This CDR3 contains 15 residues. V dropped 0 bases and J dropped 6 bases, with 13 bases sitting between them. Germline CDR1 reads SGHDT; CDR2 reads YYEEEE. General observations from the study: Clonotype matching in VDJdb favored anti-spike CD8 responses and did not capture private and CD4 specificities.

The sample holds a few counts of this clonotype. Its antigen is unidentified. Attachment of unique molecular identifiers to individual cDNA molecules was performed. TCRdb reanalysed the 5' RACE reads using MiXCR and keeps one entry per CDR3 protein. The table has roughly 93,000 distinct CDR3 sequences, approximately 10% seen once. The sequence derives from an adult who was a healthcare worker with PCR-confirmed SARS-CoV-2 infection or an uninfected control (not recorded which). Material for sequencing was whole blood. The gene calls are TRBV5-6 and TRBJ2-1; the D gene is possibly TRBD2 (6 bases). CDR3 in DNA: TGTGCCAGCAGCTTGGCGGGACTCCTCTCCAATGAGCAGTTCTTC. Its translation: CASSLAGLLSNEQFF.